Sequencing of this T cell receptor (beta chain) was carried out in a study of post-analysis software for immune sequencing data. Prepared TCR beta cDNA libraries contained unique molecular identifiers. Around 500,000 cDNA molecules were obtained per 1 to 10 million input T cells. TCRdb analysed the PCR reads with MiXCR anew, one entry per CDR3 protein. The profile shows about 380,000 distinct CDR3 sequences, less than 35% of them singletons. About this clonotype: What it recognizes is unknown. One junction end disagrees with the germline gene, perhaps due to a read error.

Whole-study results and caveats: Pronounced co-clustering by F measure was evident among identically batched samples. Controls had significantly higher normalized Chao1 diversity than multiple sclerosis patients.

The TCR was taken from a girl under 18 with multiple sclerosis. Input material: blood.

CDR3 sequence: CVSSFRTSGGGDTQYF. The CDR3 nucleotides read TGTGTCAGCAGCTTCCGGACTAGCGGGGGAGGCGATACGCAGTATTTT. The chain recombines TRBV7-2 with TRBJ2-3, with 13 bases matching TRBD2. The CDR3 contains 16 residues. Germline values: CDR1 SGHTA, CDR2 FQGNSA.